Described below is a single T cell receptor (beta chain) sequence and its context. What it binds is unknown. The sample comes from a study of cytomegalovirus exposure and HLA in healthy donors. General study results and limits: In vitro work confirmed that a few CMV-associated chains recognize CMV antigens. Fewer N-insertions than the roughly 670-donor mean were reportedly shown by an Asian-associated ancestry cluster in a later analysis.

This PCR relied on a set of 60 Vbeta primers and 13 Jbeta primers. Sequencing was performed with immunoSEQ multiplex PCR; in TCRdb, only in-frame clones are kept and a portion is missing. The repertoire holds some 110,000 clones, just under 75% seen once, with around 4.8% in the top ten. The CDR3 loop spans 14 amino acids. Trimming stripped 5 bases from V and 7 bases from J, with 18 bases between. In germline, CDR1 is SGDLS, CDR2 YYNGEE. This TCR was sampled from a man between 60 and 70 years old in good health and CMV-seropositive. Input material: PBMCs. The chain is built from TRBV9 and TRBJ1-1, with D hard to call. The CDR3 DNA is TGTGCCAGCAGTGACCCGGGAAGAGGAGGTGAAGCTTTCTTT. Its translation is CASSDPGRGGEAFF.